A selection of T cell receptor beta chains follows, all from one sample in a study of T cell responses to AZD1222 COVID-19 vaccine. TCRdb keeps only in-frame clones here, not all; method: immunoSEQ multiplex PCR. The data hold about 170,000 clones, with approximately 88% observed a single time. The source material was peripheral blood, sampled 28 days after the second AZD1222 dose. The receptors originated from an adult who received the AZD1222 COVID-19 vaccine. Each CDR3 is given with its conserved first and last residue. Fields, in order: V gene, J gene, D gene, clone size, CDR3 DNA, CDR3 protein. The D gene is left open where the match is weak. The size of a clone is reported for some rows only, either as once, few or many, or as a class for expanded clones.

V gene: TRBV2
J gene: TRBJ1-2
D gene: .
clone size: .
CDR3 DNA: TGTGCCAGCACGGGCAGGGTTCGGGGCTACACCTTC
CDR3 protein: CASTGRVRGYTF

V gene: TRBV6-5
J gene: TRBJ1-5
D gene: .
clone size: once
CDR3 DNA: TGTGCCAGCACCCGGGAGGGCAATCAGCCCCAGCATTTT
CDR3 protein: CASTREGNQPQHF

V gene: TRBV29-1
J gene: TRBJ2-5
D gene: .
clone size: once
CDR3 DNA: TGCAGCGTTGAAGAACCCCGGCGGGCACAAGAGACCCAGTACTTC
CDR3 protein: CSVEEPRRAQETQYF

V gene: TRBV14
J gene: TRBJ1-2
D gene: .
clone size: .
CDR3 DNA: TGTGCCAGCAGCTTATCTCCAGGGATAGGGAGCTATGGCTACACCTTC
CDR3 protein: CASSLSPGIGSYGYTF

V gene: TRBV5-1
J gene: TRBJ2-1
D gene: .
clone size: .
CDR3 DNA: TGCGCCAGCAGCCCCCCCCTTCGGGACCGACCCTACAATGAGCAGTTCTTC
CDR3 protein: CASSPPLRDRPYNEQFF

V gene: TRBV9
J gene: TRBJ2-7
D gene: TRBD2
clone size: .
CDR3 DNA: TGTGCCAGCAGCGAGGGACTACTCGACGAGCAGTACTTC
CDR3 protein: CASSEGLLDEQYF

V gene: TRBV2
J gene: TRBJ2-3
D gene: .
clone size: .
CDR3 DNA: TGTGCCAGCAGTGTTAATTTTAGACGCACAGATACGCAGTATTTT
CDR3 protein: CASSVNFRRTDTQYF

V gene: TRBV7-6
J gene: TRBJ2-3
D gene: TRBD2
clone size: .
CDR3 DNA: TGTGCCAGCAGCTTAGCTCGAGCGGGGAGCACAGATACGCAGTATTTT
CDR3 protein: CASSLARAGSTDTQYF

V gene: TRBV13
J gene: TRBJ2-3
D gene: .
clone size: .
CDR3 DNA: TGTGCCAGCAGTCACGGATCCCCAGATACGCAGTATTTT
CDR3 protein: CASSHGSPDTQYF

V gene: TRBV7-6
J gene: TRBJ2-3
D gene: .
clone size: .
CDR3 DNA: TGTGCCAGCAGCCCGTTTACGGGGGCCACAGATACGCAGTATTTT
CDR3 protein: CASSPFTGATDTQYF

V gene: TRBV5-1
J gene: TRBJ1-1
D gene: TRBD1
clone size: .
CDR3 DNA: TGCGCCAGCAGCAGTACAGGGGTCGGCACTGAAGCTTTCTTT
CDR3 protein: CASSSTGVGTEAFF

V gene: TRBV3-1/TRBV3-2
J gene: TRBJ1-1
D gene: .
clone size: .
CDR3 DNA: TGTGCCAGCAGCCAAGTAACCAGGCCGGGGGTAGGGAACACTGAAGCTTTCTTT
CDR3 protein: CASSQVTRPGVGNTEAFF

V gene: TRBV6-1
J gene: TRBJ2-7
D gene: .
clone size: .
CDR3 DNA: TGTGCCAGCAGTGATTGGGTCATACCTCCCTACGAGCAGTACTTC
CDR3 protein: CASSDWVIPPYEQYF

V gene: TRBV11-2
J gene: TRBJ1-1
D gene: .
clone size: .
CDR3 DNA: TGTGCCAGCAGCTTACGATCCCCCGAGGGAAGTGGAGCTTTCTTT
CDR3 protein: CASSLRSPEGSGAFF

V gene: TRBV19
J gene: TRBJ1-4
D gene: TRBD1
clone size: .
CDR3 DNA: TGTGCCAGTACCAGGGGGGCGAGGATCAATGAAAAACTGTTTTTT
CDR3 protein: CASTRGARINEKLFF

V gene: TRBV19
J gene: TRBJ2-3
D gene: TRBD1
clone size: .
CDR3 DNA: TGTGCCAGTAGTTCAGGGGGCTATGGAGATACGCAGTATTTT
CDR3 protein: CASSSGGYGDTQYF

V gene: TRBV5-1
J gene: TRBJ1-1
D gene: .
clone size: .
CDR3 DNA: TGCGCCAGCAGGAACAATATGAACACTGAAGCTTTCTTT
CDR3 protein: CASRNNMNTEAFF

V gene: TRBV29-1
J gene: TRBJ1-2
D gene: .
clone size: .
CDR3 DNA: TGCAGCGTTCAAAGGGGTCTTGGCTACACCTTC
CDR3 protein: CSVQRGLGYTF

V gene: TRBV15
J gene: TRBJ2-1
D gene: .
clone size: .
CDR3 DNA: TGTGCCACCAGCAGAGATCGAGGGAGCTCCTACAATGAGCAGTTCTTC
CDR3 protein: CATSRDRGSSYNEQFF

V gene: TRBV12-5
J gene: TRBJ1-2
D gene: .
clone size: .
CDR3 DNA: TGTGCTAGTGGCAGAGGGGTGAACTATGGCTACACCTTC
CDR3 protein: CASGRGVNYGYTF

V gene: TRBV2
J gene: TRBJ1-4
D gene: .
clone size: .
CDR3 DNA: TGTGCCACCCTCCTGACGGGACTCGAAAAACTGTTTTTT
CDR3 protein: CATLLTGLEKLFF

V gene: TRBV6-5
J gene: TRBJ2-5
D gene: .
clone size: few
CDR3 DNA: TGTGCCACTCGTTCAGGGGTAGAAGAGACCCAGTACTTC
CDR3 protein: CATRSGVEETQYF

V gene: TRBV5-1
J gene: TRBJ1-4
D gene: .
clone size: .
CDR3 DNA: TGCGCCAGCAGTCAGGGGACAACTAATGAAAAACTGTTTTTT
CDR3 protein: CASSQGTTNEKLFF

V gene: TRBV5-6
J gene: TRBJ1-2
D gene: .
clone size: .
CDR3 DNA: TGTGCCAGCAGCTTGGATAGGGGGTCGGTTGGCTACACCTTC
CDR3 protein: CASSLDRGSVGYTF

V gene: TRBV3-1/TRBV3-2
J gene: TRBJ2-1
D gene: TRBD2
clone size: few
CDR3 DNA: TGTGCCAGCAGCCAAGTGATTCCGGGACTAGCGAGCGAGCAGTTCTTC
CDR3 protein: CASSQVIPGLASEQFF

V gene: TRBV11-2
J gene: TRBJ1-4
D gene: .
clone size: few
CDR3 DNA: TGTGCCAGCAGCCGGCGGGGGGCCGCAGTTGGTGAAAAACTGTTTTTT
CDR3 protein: CASSRRGAAVGEKLFF

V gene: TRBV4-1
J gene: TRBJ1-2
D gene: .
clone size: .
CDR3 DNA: TGCGCCAGCAGCCAACCCTCCGGGACAACTAACTATGGCTACACCTTC
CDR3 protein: CASSQPSGTTNYGYTF

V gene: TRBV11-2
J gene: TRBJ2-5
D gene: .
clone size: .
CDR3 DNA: TGTGCCAGCAGCTTAGGGGTGGGGGAGACCCAGTACTTC
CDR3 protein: CASSLGVGETQYF

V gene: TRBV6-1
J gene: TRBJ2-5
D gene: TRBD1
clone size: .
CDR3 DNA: TGTGCCAGCAGTGAAGCGGAGACAGGGGGAGAGACCCAGTACTTC
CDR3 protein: CASSEAETGGETQYF

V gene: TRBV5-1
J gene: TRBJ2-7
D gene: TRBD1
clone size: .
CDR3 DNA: TGCGCCAGCAGCTTGGAACAGGGGGCAGGTGAGCAGTACTTC
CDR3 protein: CASSLEQGAGEQYF

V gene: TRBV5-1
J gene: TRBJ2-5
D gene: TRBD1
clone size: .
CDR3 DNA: TGCGCCAGTCAAAGAGGGGGCCAGGCTCAAGAGACCCAGTACTTC
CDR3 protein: CASQRGGQAQETQYF

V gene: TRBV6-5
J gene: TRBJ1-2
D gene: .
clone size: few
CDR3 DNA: TGTGCCAGCAGATGGTTAGAGGCTAACTATGGCTACACCTTC
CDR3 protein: CASRWLEANYGYTF

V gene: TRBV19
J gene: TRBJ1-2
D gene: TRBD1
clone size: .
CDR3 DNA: TGTGCCAGTAGGGGACAGGGGGGTGATGGCTACACCTTC
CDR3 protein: CASRGQGGDGYTF

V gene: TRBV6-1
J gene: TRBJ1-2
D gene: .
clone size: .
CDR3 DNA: TGTGCCAGCAGTGAATATCAGGAGGGGCGTTATGGCTACACCTTC
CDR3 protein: CASSEYQEGRYGYTF

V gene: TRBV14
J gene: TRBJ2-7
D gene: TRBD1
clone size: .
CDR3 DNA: TGTGCCAGCAGCCAAAAGGACAGGCCCTTCTACGAGCAGTACTTC
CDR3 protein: CASSQKDRPFYEQYF

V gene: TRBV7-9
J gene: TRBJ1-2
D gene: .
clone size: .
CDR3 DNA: TGTGCCAGCAGCTTATCTCCGGGGATTGGCTACACCTTC
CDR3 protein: CASSLSPGIGYTF

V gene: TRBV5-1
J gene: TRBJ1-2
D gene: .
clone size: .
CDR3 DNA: TGCGCCAGCAGCTTGCCCGGACAGTTCGGCTACACCTTC
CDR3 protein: CASSLPGQFGYTF

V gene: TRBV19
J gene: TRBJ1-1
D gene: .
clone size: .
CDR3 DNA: TGTGCCAGTAGTACCGCCTTAGGGGTGAACACTGAAGCTTTCTTT
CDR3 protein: CASSTALGVNTEAFF

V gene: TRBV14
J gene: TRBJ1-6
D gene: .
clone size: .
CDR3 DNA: TGTGCCAGCAGTCCTCCGGGACGCAATAATTCACCCCTCCACTTT
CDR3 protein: CASSPPGRNNSPLHF

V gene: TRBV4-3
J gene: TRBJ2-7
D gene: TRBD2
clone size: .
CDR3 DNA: TGCGCCAGCAGCTCCGGGGGGGCCGAGCAGTACTTC
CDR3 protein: CASSSGGAEQYF

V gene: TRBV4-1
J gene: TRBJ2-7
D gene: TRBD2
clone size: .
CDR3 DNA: TGCGCCAGCAGCCGAGCTAGCGGGCAAAGGTCCTACGAGCAGTACTTC
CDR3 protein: CASSRASGQRSYEQYF

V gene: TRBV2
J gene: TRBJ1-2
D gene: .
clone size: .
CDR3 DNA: TGTGCCAGCACGTGGGGACCCTATGGCTACACCTTC
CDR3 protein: CASTWGPYGYTF

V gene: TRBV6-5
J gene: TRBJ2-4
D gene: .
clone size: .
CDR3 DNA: TGTGCCAGCAGTTACTCAGGCATTCAGTACTTC
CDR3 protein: CASSYSGIQYF

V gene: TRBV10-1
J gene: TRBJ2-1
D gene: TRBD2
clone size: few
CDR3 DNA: TGCGCCAGCAGCGAGCGGGGCTTCCTCAATGAGCAGTTCTTC
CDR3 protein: CASSERGFLNEQFF

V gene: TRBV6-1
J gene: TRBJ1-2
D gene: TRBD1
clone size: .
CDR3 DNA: TGTGCCAGCAGTGATGTCGGCAGGGGGATCTATGGCTACACCTTC
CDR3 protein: CASSDVGRGIYGYTF